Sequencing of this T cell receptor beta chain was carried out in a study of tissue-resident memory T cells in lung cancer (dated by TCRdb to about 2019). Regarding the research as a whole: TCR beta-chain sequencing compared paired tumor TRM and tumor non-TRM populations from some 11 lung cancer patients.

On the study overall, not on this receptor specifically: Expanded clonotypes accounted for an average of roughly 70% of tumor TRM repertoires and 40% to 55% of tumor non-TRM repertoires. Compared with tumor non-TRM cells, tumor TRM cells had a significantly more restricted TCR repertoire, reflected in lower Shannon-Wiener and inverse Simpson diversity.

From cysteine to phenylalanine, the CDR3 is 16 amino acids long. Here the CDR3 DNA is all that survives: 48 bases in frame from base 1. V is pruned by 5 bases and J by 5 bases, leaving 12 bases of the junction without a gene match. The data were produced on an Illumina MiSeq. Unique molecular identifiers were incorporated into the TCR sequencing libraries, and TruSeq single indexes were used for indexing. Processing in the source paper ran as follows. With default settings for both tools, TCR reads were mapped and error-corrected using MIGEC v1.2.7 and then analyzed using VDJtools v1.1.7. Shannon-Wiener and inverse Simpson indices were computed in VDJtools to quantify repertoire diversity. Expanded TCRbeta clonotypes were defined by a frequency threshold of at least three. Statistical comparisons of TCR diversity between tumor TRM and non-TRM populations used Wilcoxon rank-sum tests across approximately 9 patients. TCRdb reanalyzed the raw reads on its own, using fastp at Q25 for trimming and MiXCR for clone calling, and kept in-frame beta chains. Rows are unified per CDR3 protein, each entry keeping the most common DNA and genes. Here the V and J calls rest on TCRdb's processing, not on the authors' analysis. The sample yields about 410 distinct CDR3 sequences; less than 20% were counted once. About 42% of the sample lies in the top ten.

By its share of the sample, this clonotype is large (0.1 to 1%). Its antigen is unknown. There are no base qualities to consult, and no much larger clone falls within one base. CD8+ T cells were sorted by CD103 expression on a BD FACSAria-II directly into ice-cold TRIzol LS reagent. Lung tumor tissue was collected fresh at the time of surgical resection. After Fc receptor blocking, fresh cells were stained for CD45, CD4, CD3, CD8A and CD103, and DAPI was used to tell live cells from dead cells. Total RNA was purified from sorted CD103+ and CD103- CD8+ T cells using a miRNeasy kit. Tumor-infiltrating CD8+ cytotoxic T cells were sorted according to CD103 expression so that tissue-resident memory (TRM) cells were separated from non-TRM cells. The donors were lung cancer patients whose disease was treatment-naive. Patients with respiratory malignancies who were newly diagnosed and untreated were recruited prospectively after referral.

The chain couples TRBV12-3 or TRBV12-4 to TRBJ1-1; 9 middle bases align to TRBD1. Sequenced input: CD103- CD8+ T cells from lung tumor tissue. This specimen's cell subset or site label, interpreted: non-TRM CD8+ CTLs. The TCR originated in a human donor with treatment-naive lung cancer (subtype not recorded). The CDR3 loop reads CASSPNRGPRETEAFF. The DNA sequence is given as TGTGCCAGCAGTCCTAACAGGGGGCCGAGGGAGACTGAAGCTTTCTTT.